The present entry profiles one T cell receptor (beta chain) with its context. The sample comes from a study of blood T cell repertoires in COVID-19. Across the whole study: Donors in the United States, Italy and Spain gave samples during acute or convalescent COVID-19. T cells, B-cell-depleted T cells, or PBMCs provided the cDNA or gDNA that served as material.

Methods used by the authors: Estimated nucleated cell counts came from reference gene primer amplification. Assay used: immunoSEQ multiplex PCR; TCRdb lists only in-frame clones, some missing. V and J calls plus clone size are reproduced from that table; the DNA served to infer D and trimming. The sample includes 65,000 to 90,000 clones, 87% seen only once; the top ten take roughly 8.5%. CDR3 length: 16 residues. The junction had 8 bases not matched to a gene; V was cut back by 7 bases and J by 2 bases. The germline CDR1 and CDR2 sequences are MDHEN and SYDVKM. This receptor was taken from a man aged 25 to 40 with acute or convalescent COVID-19. Sequencing was carried out using peripheral blood. The gene calls are TRBV28 and TRBJ2-3; 11 nucleotides align to TRBD2. CDR3: CASTNIAGGTTDTQYF. DNA of the CDR3: TGTGCCAGCACCAACATAGCGGGAGGGACCACAGATACGCAGTATTTT.